This T cell receptor beta chain was identified in a study of T cells in Graves' hyperthyroidism and ophthalmopathy. Turning to the study itself: Before any treatment, at initial diagnosis, peripheral blood was collected.

RNA transcripts provided the source from which TCR beta CDR3 regions were amplified. The TCR CDR3 was amplified in a first-round RT-PCR using the HTBI primer set. Via MiXCR, TCRdb re-called the multiplex PCR reads, giving one row per CDR3 protein. The sample has 490,000 or so distinct CDR3 sequences; roughly a sixth are singletons. This clonotype was counted between two and nine times. Enrolled ophthalmopathy patients presented with a Clinical Activity Score of at least 3, a NOSPECS grade of at least 4, and disease duration under 3 months. Approximately 10 ml of fresh peripheral blood supplied the PBMCs. The receptor's source is a woman in her twenties or thirties with Graves' ophthalmopathy. Material for sequencing was blood.

CDR3 DNA sequence: TGCAGTACAAAGGCAGGGGGCAATGAGCAGTTCTTC. It encodes CSTKAGGNEQFF. The chain combines TRBV20-1 with TRBJ2-1; 7 nucleotides match TRBD1. V was clipped by 8 bases and J by 6 bases; unmatched bases: 7. Germline V gene data show CDR1 as DFQATT and CDR2 as SNEGSKA (reference sequence). The CDR3 sequence is 12 residues long.